This passage covers 28 T cell receptor beta chains from one sample sequenced in a study of T-cell reconstitution after alpha-beta-depleted transplantation in children. Unique molecular identifiers tagged the TCRbeta library. TCRdb re-analysed the PCR reads in MiXCR, keeping a single row per CDR3 protein. The table lists about 830,000 distinct CDR3 sequences, roughly 16% of them singletons. The sequences come from PBMCs, mostly from graft donor cells, collected 360 days after TCRalphabeta/CD19-depleted stem cell transplant. Receptors were obtained from a male patient between 10 and 17 years old who had a stem cell transplant for acute lymphoblastic leukemia, so the T cells may come from the graft donor.

The chain recombines TRBV7-6 with TRBJ1-3, with 8 bases lining up with TRBD1. Trimming cost V 0 bases and J 0 bases; bases outside gene matches: 4. CDR1 SGHVS and CDR2 FNYEAQ come from the germline V gene. The CDR3 is made up of 17 amino acids. CDR3 amino acids: CASSLAGQVHSGNTIYF. CDR3 coding DNA: TGTGCCAGCAGCTTAGCGGGACAGGTTCACTCTGGAAACACCATATATTTT.

The rearrangement links TRBV7-9 to TRBJ2-7; 11 bases agree with TRBD1. The CDR3 runs 16 residues. Per germline, CDR1 SEHNR and CDR2 FQNEAQ (reference sequence). The V gene end was trimmed by 2 bases and the J gene end by 3 bases; junction bases not matched to a gene: 6. CDR3 residues: CASSLLDGTGGYEQYF. The CDR3 bases are TGTGCCAGCAGCTTATTAGATGGGACAGGGGGCTACGAGCAGTACTTC.

This chain uses TRBV5-5 with TRBJ2-2; D might be TRBD1 (7 bases). The CDR3 consists of 17 residues. The germline V gene encodes CDR1 SGHKS and CDR2 YYEKEE (reference sequence). The V and J ends lost 4 bases and 0 bases respectively, with 16 bases between them. Here the CDR3 reads CASSRRQGLTNTGELFF. Written as DNA, the CDR3 is TGTGCCAGCAGCAGACGACAGGGACTTACGAACACCGGGGAGCTGTTTTTT.

This clonotype was picked up many times. V is TRBV5-6 and J is TRBJ2-3; D is ambiguous. The CDR3 is 16 amino acids. The germline V and J ends were trimmed by 2 bases and 2 bases, with 15 bases remaining between them. The germline V gene encodes CDR1 SGHDT and CDR2 YYEEEE. The CDR3 loop reads CASSFLSFLNTDTQYF. The CDR3 DNA is TGTGCCAGCAGCTTCCTGAGCTTCCTTAACACAGATACGCAGTATTTT.

The rearrangement joins TRBV4-1 to TRBJ1-5, with D perhaps TRBD1 (6 bases). The CDR3 runs 15 residues. The V and J ends lost 4 bases and 5 bases respectively, with 15 bases between them. CDR1 is MGHRA, CDR2 YSYEKL, per germline. Here the CDR3 DNA reads TGCGCCAGCAGCCGAATGGGACACGAGGATCAGCCCCAGCATTTT. This encodes CASSRMGHEDQPQHF.

The chain links TRBV5-1 to TRBJ2-7; D possibly corresponds to TRBD2 (6 bases). The CDR3 totals 15 residues. CDR1 is SGHRS, CDR2 YFSETQ, per germline. Trimming took 0 bases from V and 3 from J, leaving 13 bases between them. The CDR3 sequence is CASSLVPSENYEQYF. In DNA, the CDR3 is TGCGCCAGCAGCTTGGTTCCTAGCGAAAACTACGAGCAGTACTTC.

This clonotype was observed many times. As DNA, the CDR3 is TGCGCCAGCAGCTTGGGCGCAGATACGCAGTATTTT. Protein sequence: CASSLGADTQYF. This sequence joins TRBV5-1 and TRBJ2-3; D is ambiguous. This CDR3 contains 12 residues. Looked up from germline, CDR1 is SGHRS and CDR2 is YFSETQ. Trimming shortened V by 0 bases and J by 4 bases, and 3 bases separated the two germline ends.

The chain recombines TRBV12-3 or TRBV12-4 with TRBJ2-1, with D maybe TRBD1 (6 bases). The ends were cut back, 2 bases at V and 5 bases at J, with 13 bases in the middle. The CDR3 has 15 amino acids. CDR3 in amino acids: CASSLRSTGNNEQFF. The CDR3 DNA reads as TGTGCCAGCAGTTTACGCTCCACAGGGAACAATGAGCAGTTCTTC.

This clonotype has just a few counts. As DNA, the CDR3 is TGTGCCAGCGGGGCCGGGCCTCTGGCGGGCTACACCTTC. This encodes CASGAGPLAGYTF. The chain recombines TRBV12-3 or TRBV12-4 with TRBJ1-2; D may be TRBD1 (5 bases). CDR3 length: 13 residues. V gave up 8 bases and J gave up 8 bases, with 18 bases separating them.

This clonotype was seen ten or more times. J is TRBJ1-1 and V is TRBV24-1; no firm D call. The CDR3 consists of 11 residues. Trimming shortened V by 6 bases and J by 1 base, and 2 bases separated the two germline ends. Looked up from germline, CDR1 is KGHDR and CDR2 is SFDVKD. The CDR3 bases are TGTGCCACCAGTCGGAACACTGAAGCTTTCTTT. Its translation is CATSRNTEAFF.

With regard to this clonotype: A much larger clone is a single base away; this may be a read error. The chain carries TRBV7-9 and TRBJ2-3; 10 bases are a match to TRBD2. With 5 bases clipped from V and 1 base from J, the junction kept 3 bases outside the gene matches. The CDR3 covers 15 residues. CDR1 and CDR2 (germline): SEHNR, FQNEAQ (reference sequence). The CDR3 coding sequence is TGTGCCAGCAGCCACGGGACTAGCGGCACAGATACGCAGTATTTT. Protein sequence: CASSHGTSGTDTQYF. The full variable domain, in which reference TRBV7-9 and TRBJ2-3 provide the parts outside the CDR3, is DTGVSQNPRHKITKRGQNVTFRCDPISEHNRLYWYRQTLGQGPEFLTYFQNEAQLEKSRLLSDRFSAERPKGSFSTLEIQRTEQGDSAMYLCASSHGTSGTDTQYFGPGTRLTVL.

The chain links TRBV14 to TRBJ2-7; D not resolved. The CDR3 totals 15 residues. V lost 4 bases and J lost 2, with 15 bases in between. The germline V gene encodes CDR1 SGHDN and CDR2 FVKESK. The CDR3 nucleotides read TGTGCCAGCAGCCCCCACATCAGAGTAGCCTACGAGCAGTACTTC. The encoded protein is CASSPHIRVAYEQYF.

This clonotype was recorded only once. The gene calls are TRBV10-2 and TRBJ2-7; D is perhaps TRBD2 (5 bases). The CDR3 loop spans 13 amino acids. Deletions cut 6 bases from V and 5 bases from J, with 14 bases between. Germline V gene data show CDR1 as WSHSY and CDR2 as SAAADI. This CDR3 is CASSYQPGNEQYF. CDR3 coding DNA: TGCGCCAGCAGCTACCAGCCGGGGAACGAGCAGTACTTC.

The chain links TRBV5-1 to TRBJ1-1; 7 bases map to TRBD1. Germline lookup yields CDR1 SGHRS and CDR2 YFSETQ. The CDR3 contains 16 residues. With V trimmed by 2 bases and J by 2 bases, 9 bases remained unmatched. In DNA form, the CDR3 reads TGCGCCAGCAGCTTTGAGGACAGGCGGGGAAACACTGAAGCTTTCTTT. Translated: CASSFEDRRGNTEAFF.

The CDR3 sequence is CASSASGTRNEQFF. CDR3 nucleotide sequence: TGTGCCAGCAGCGCTTCCGGGACAAGAAATGAGCAGTTCTTC. The V gene is TRBV9, the J gene TRBJ2-1, with D perhaps matching TRBD1 (6 bases). Trimming took 3 bases from V and 7 from J, leaving 14 bases between them. Germline CDR1 SGDLS, CDR2 YYNGEE. The CDR3 has 14 amino acids.

This clonotype appeared a few times. The gene calls are TRBV29-1 and TRBJ2-7; D gene uncertain. Per germline, CDR1 SQVTM and CDR2 ANQGSEA. This CDR3 is built from 15 residues. Trimming shortened V by 3 bases and J by 1 base, and 16 bases separated the two germline ends. The CDR3 nucleotides read TGCAGCGTTGAGAGCTACGGGCGTCAATCCTACGAGCAGTACTTC. Protein: CSVESYGRQSYEQYF.

This chain connects TRBV4-2 to TRBJ2-5, with a tentative D call TRBD2 (5 bases). The CDR3 consists of 16 residues. Germline V gene lookup returns CDR1 LGHNA and CDR2 YNFKEQ. Trimming pared 0 bases from V and 5 bases from J, leaving 16 bases between. The CDR3 loop reads CASSQDLAKVVETQYF. CDR3 DNA: TGTGCCAGCAGCCAAGACTTAGCGAAAGTCGTTGAGACCCAGTACTTC.

This clonotype was observed at least ten times. The chain employs TRBV29-1 and TRBJ2-1; D ambiguous. CDR3 length: 14 residues. V gave up 5 bases and J gave up 6 bases, with 17 bases separating them. CDR1 is SQVTM and CDR2 is ANQGSEA in the germline V gene. As DNA, the CDR3 is TGCAGCGTTATATTTGACCTAAACCTCAATGAGCAGTTCTTC. This encodes CSVIFDLNLNEQFF.

This clonotype was counted many times. This sequence joins TRBV12-3 or TRBV12-4 and TRBJ2-7, with D unclear. This CDR3 comprises 13 residues. The V and J ends lost 5 bases and 4 bases respectively, with 12 bases between them. CDR3 nucleotide sequence: TGTGCCAGCAGTCCGCGGACGACGTACGAGCAGTACTTC. Translated, it gives CASSPRTTYEQYF.

There are a few counts of this clonotype. The chain links TRBV5-1 to TRBJ1-1, with D hard to call. The CDR3 spans 16 residues. Trimming stripped 1 base from V and 1 base from J, with 14 bases between. CDR1 and CDR2 (germline): SGHRS, YFSETQ. The CDR3 here is CASSLPLGRSNTEAFF. The CDR3 region has the DNA TGCGCCAGCAGCTTGCCGCTGGGCAGGTCGAACACTGAAGCTTTCTTT.

This chain joins TRBV5-1 and TRBJ2-5; D possibly corresponds to TRBD2 (5 bases). Trimming took off 1 base at V and 3 bases at J, with 16 bases between the two ends. The CDR3 is 16 residues long. Germline values: CDR1 SGHRS, CDR2 YFSETQ. CDR3 coding DNA: TGCGCCAGCAGCTTGCTGGAATACGGGGAGAAAGAGACCCAGTACTTC. It yields the protein CASSLLEYGEKETQYF.

This sequence joins TRBV7-2 and TRBJ2-5, with TRBD2 as a possible D gene (5 bases). The V gene's germline CDR1 is SGHTA and CDR2 FQGNSA. V dropped 5 bases and J dropped 4 bases, with 20 bases sitting between them. The CDR3 consists of 16 residues. The CDR3 DNA follows: TGTGCCAGCAGCCGAACTCCACCCGATGGACTAGAGACCCAGTACTTC. Protein sequence: CASSRTPPDGLETQYF.

This clonotype was observed a few times. CDR3 coding DNA: TGCAGCGTTGTTAGGACTAGCGGGGTTAGCTCCTACAATGAGCAGTTCTTC. The encoded protein is CSVVRTSGVSSYNEQFF. The rearrangement uses TRBV29-1 and TRBJ2-1, with 12 positions matching TRBD2. The CDR3 sequence is 17 residues long. V lost 4 bases to trimming and J lost 0 bases; unmatched junction nucleotides: 7. The V gene's germline CDR1 is SQVTM and CDR2 ANQGSEA.

This sequence joins TRBV9 and TRBJ2-7, with D perhaps TRBD2 (6 bases). The CDR3 runs to 13 residues. The germline V gene encodes CDR1 SGDLS and CDR2 YYNGEE. V was shortened by 4 bases and J by 6 bases, with 14 bases between the two germline ends. The CDR3: CASSPPRGSEQYF. CDR3 nucleotides: TGTGCCAGCAGCCCCCCACGGGGGTCCGAGCAGTACTTC.

The sample holds many counts of this clonotype. V gene TRBV20-1 combines with J gene TRBJ2-1; tentatively, D is TRBD2 (5 bases). The CDR3 is made up of 15 amino acids. Germline V gene sequence: CDR1 DFQATT, CDR2 SNEGSKA (reference sequence). V was clipped by 4 bases and J by 4 bases, with 17 bases between them. The CDR3 loop reads CSATGSEASYNEQFF. CDR3 coding DNA: TGCAGTGCTACGGGTAGCGAAGCGTCGTACAATGAGCAGTTCTTC.

In this sample, this clonotype turned up a few times. The chain carries TRBV12-3 or TRBV12-4 and TRBJ2-1; the match to TRBD2 covers 9 bases. The CDR3 loop spans 16 amino acids. The ends lost 5 bases at V and 1 base at J; junction bases unmatched: 6. The CDR3 DNA reads as TGTGCCAGCAGTATTAGCGGGAGAGGGTCCTACAATGAGCAGTTCTTC. Its protein product is CASSISGRGSYNEQFF.

V is TRBV29-1 and J is TRBJ2-7; 8 nucleotides match TRBD1. There are 11 residues in the CDR3. CDR1 is SQVTM and CDR2 is ANQGSEA in the germline V gene. Trimming removed 6 bases from V and 4 bases from J; junction bases left unmatched: 2. DNA of the CDR3: TGCAGCGTGGGACAGGTTTACGAGCAGTACTTC. It yields the protein CSVGQVYEQYF.

This clonotype was found a few times. This chain joins TRBV29-1 and TRBJ2-3; 10 positions agree with TRBD2. This CDR3 comprises 17 residues. The V and J ends lost 1 base and 7 bases, in that order; junction bases with no gene match: 14. CDR1 is SQVTM and CDR2 is ANQGSEA in the germline V gene. CDR3 DNA sequence: TGCAGCGTTGAAGTCCCACTAGCGGGACCTTCTTTGTATACGCAGTATTTT. Residues: CSVEVPLAGPSLYTQYF.